One sample yielded the 20 T cell receptor beta chains listed below, sequenced in a study of blood T cell repertoires in COVID-19. Measured with immunoSEQ multiplex PCR; TCRdb has only the in-frame clones, and not every one. The sample lists 50,000 to 60,000 clones, 83% occurring once. The sequenced sample consisted of peripheral blood. The receptors shown here come from a man aged 40-49 years with acute or convalescent COVID-19.

The chain employs TRBV5-6 and TRBJ2-7, with D possibly being TRBD1 (5 bases). The CDR3 runs to 14 residues. Trimming took 4 bases from V and 3 from J, leaving 14 bases between them. Germline CDR1 SGHDT, CDR2 YYEEEE. DNA for the CDR3: TGTGCCAGCAGCAAGGGGCTTGTTAACTACGAGCAGTACTTC. It is translated as CASSKGLVNYEQYF.

The count of this clone is one. V and J are TRBV4-1 and TRBJ1-2, with a tentative D call TRBD1 (6 bases). V lost 0 bases and J 8 bases, leaving 10 bases between the germline ends. CDR3 size: 13 residues. Germline V gene lookup returns CDR1 MGHRA and CDR2 YSYEKL. The CDR3 is CASSQDPGDGYTF. DNA of the CDR3: TGCGCCAGCAGCCAAGATCCAGGGGACGGCTACACCTTC.

The chain has TRBV9 and TRBJ2-2, with 15 bases lining up with TRBD2. The CDR3 covers 17 residues. V lost 5 bases and J lost 6; bases outside the gene matches: 8. The germline gives CDR1 SGDLS, CDR2 YYNGEE. The CDR3, as DNA: TGTGCCAGCAGGCCGGGACTAGCGGGAGGTACGGCCGGGGAGCTGTTTTTT. Translated, it gives CASRPGLAGGTAGELFF.

The CDR3 loop reads CASSQGGPGEQFF. DNA for the CDR3: TGTGCCAGCAGCCAAGGAGGGCCGGGTGAGCAGTTCTTC. The J gene is TRBJ2-1, the V gene TRBV4-2, with TRBD2 as a possible D gene (5 bases). The V end lost 1 base, the J end lost 9 bases, and 10 bases lay between the germline ends. Germline V gene data show CDR1 as LGHNA and CDR2 as YNFKEQ. The length of the CDR3 is 13 residues.

The chain carries TRBV6-5 and TRBJ2-1, with 10 positions matching TRBD2. Germline-derived CDR1 and CDR2 are MNHEY and SVGAGI. CDR3 size: 15 residues. With V trimmed by 6 bases and J by 5 bases, 7 bases remained unmatched. The CDR3 bases are TGTGCCAGCAGGGCCGCACTAGCGGGGAACAATGAGCAGTTCTTC. Its translation is CASRAALAGNNEQFF.

This chain joins TRBV18 and TRBJ2-2, with TRBD2 as a possible D gene (5 bases). V lost 6 bases and J lost 7, with 12 bases in between. CDR3 length equals 13 residues. Germline V gives CDR1 KGHSH, CDR2 LQKENI. CDR3 amino acids: CASSKMEVGELFF. The CDR3 DNA reads TGTGCCAGCTCCAAGATGGAGGTCGGGGAGCTGTTTTTT. Full variable domain (rest looked up from reference TRBV18 and TRBJ2-2): NAGVMQNPRHLVRRRGQEARLRCSPMKGHSHVYWYRQLPEEGLKFMVYLQKENIIDESGMPKERFSAEFPKEGPSILRIQQVVRGDSAAYFCASSKMEVGELFFGEGSRLTVL.

The chain carries TRBV6-2 or TRBV6-3 and TRBJ1-4; a weak D match, TRBD1 (6 bases). The length of the CDR3 is 15 residues. V lost 6 bases, J lost 3 bases, and 14 bases lay in between. The V gene's germline CDR1 is MNHEY and CDR2 SVGEGT. Here the CDR3 DNA reads TGTGCCAGCAGCCCAGGCGCAGGGGCTAATGAAAAACTGTTTTTT. Translated, it gives CASSPGAGANEKLFF.

This sequence joins TRBV2 and TRBJ2-1, with D possibly being TRBD1 (5 bases). Germline V gene sequence: CDR1 SNHLY, CDR2 FYNNEI. Trimming stripped 8 bases from V and 0 bases from J, with 8 bases between. This CDR3 spans 13 amino acids. The CDR3 DNA follows: TGTGCCAGCGGGCAGGGCTCCTACAATGAGCAGTTCTTC. This translates into CASGQGSYNEQFF.

This rearrangement joins TRBV6-2 or TRBV6-3 to TRBJ2-7, with TRBD1 identical over 10 bases. The length of the CDR3 is 16 residues. J gave up 3 bases and V 4 bases, and 9 bases lay outside the gene matches. Germline V gives CDR1 MNHEY, CDR2 SVGEGT. The CDR3 spells CASSSPGQGSGYEQYV. CDR3 sequence (DNA): TGTGCCAGCAGTTCTCCGGGACAGGGGTCTGGCTACGAGCAGTACGTC.

The chain joins TRBV5-1 to TRBJ1-1; D possibly corresponds to TRBD1 (6 bases). This CDR3 comprises 13 residues. Trimming removed 0 bases at V and 11 bases at J, with 14 bases between. The germline V gene has CDR1 SGHRS and CDR2 YFSETQ. CDR3 in amino acids: CASSLDRVSSAFF. The CDR3 DNA is TGCGCCAGCAGCTTGGACAGGGTGTCCTCCGCTTTCTTT. The full variable domain, its missing parts supplied by reference TRBV5-1 and TRBJ1-1, is KAGVTQTPRYLIKTRGQQVTLSCSPISGHRSVSWYQQTPGQGLQFLFEYFSETQRNKGNFPGRFSGRQFSNSRSEMNVSTLELGDSALYLCASSLDRVSSAFFGQGTRLTVV.

The J gene is TRBJ2-6, the V gene TRBV19; D is possibly TRBD1 (7 bases). V was trimmed by 9 bases and J by 0 bases, leaving 18 bases between them. The CDR3 is made up of 17 amino acids. Germline V CDR1 and CDR2: LNHDA, SQIVND (reference sequence). As DNA, the CDR3 is TGTGCCAGCGCCCCATGGCAGGGGGGCTCTGGGGCCAACGTCCTGACTTTC. Translation: CASAPWQGGSGANVLTF.

The chain uses TRBV3-1 (or the pseudogene TRBV3-2) and TRBJ1-2; TRBD1 aligns across 10 bases. Germline loops: CDR1 LGHDT, CDR2 YNNKEL (reference sequence). The CDR3 totals 14 residues. V lost 3 bases to trimming and J lost 5 bases; unmatched junction nucleotides: 3. The chain's CDR3 is CASSHSGQGYGYTF. The DNA of the CDR3 is TGTGCCAGCAGCCATTCGGGACAGGGGTATGGCTACACCTTC.

V is TRBV9 and J is TRBJ2-1, with 8 nucleotides matching TRBD1. Germline lookup yields CDR1 SGDLS and CDR2 YYNGEE. Trimming cost V 5 bases and J 6 bases; bases outside gene matches: 10. This CDR3 spans 15 amino acids. The CDR3 DNA follows: TGTGCCAGCAGTGGAACAGGGGGGAAAAGCAATGAGCAGTTCTTC. The encoded protein is CASSGTGGKSNEQFF. Variable domain in full (rest from reference TRBV9 and TRBJ2-1): DSGVTQTPKHLITATGQRVTLRCSPRSGDLSVYWYQQSLDQGLQFLIQYYNGEERAKGNILERFSAQQFPDLHSELNLSSLELGDSALYFCASSGTGGKSNEQFFGPGTRLTVL.

The V gene is TRBV25-1, the J gene TRBJ2-7; TRBD1 aligns across 9 bases. The trim removed 3 bases at V and 7 bases at J, leaving 10 bases unmatched. The CDR3 runs 15 residues. Germline loops: CDR1 MGHDK, CDR2 SYGVNS. The CDR3 coding sequence is TGTGCCAGCAGTGAGGCGACAGGGGGTAAGGGAGAGCAGTACTTC. It is translated as CASSEATGGKGEQYF.

The chain employs TRBV30 and TRBJ2-4, with D perhaps matching TRBD1 (6 bases). V lost 5 bases and J 0 bases, leaving 11 bases between the germline ends. CDR3 length: 14 amino acids. Germline-derived CDR1 and CDR2 are GTSNPN and SVGIG (reference sequence). CDR3 loop: CAWSQGLAKNIQYF. The CDR3 DNA reads as TGTGCCTGGTCACAGGGTCTAGCCAAAAACATTCAGTACTTC. Variable domain in full (rest from reference TRBV30 and TRBJ2-4): SQTIHQWPATLVQPVGSPLSLECTVEGTSNPNLYWYRQAAGRGLQLLFYSVGIGQISSEVPQNLSASRPQDRQFILSSKKLLLSDSGFYLCAWSQGLAKNIQYFGAGTRLSVL.

V usage is TRBV27 and J usage is TRBJ1-2; 7 bases fit TRBD1. Germline V gene sequence: CDR1 MNHEY, CDR2 SMNVEV (reference sequence). This CDR3 is 14 amino acids long. Trimming cost V 5 bases and J 7 bases; bases outside gene matches: 10. Here the CDR3 reads CASSPRQGTFGYTF. The CDR3 bases are TGTGCCAGCAGTCCTCGACAGGGAACCTTTGGCTACACCTTC.

This chain joins TRBV11-2 and TRBJ2-5, with TRBD2 matching 12 bases. Unmatched junction bases numbered 3, after V lost 4 bases and J lost 3 bases. CDR1 SGHAT and CDR2 FQNNGV come from the germline V gene. The CDR3 length is 15 residues. CDR3 sequence: CASSSRTSGKETQYF. The CDR3, as DNA: TGTGCCAGCAGCTCCCGGACTAGCGGGAAAGAGACCCAGTACTTC.

The V and J genes are TRBV24-1 and TRBJ2-7, with 7 positions matching TRBD2. The CDR3 spans 13 residues. Germline V gene data show CDR1 as KGHDR and CDR2 as SFDVKD. The trim removed 7 bases at V and 2 bases at J, leaving 4 bases unmatched. The CDR3 DNA follows: TGTGCCACCAGCACCGGGACTACCTACGAGCAGTACTTC. Its protein is CATSTGTTYEQYF.

This clone was observed a single time. The V and J genes are TRBV5-1 and TRBJ1-1; D is possibly TRBD1 (5 bases). Germline CDR1 reads SGHRS; CDR2 reads YFSETQ. V lost 6 bases and J lost 0, with 15 bases in between. The CDR3 loop spans 15 amino acids. In nucleotides, the CDR3 is TGCGCCAGCACCCTGGCGGGGGGAATGAACACTGAAGCTTTCTTT. This gives the protein CASTLAGGMNTEAFF.

The chain is built from TRBV2 and TRBJ2-1; 14 positions agree with TRBD2. There are 15 residues in the CDR3. CDR1 is SNHLY, CDR2 FYNNEI, per germline. After removal of 8 bases from V and 8 bases from J, the junction contained 8 bases not matched to a gene. CDR3 sequence: CASRLAGGRNDEQFF. DNA for the CDR3: TGTGCCAGCCGACTAGCGGGGGGGCGAAATGATGAGCAGTTCTTC.